Sequencing of this T cell receptor (beta chain) was carried out in a study of shared clonotypes between healthy human individuals. An assay was performed, and its level was deep. Profiled with immunoSEQ multiplex PCR; TCRdb holds only in-frame clones, not every one. The top ten hold roughly 1% of the sample, which has 2 million or so clones, less than 95% seen once. Study-level points and caveats: Between a handful of donors, naive CD4 clonotypes were shared at a level of around 4.9%.

V trimming: 5 bases; J trimming: 10 bases; junction bases outside the gene matches: 0. The CDR3 sequence is 12 residues long. Germline CDR1 MNHEY, CDR2 SMNVEV (reference sequence). Comment on this clone: Its antigen is as yet unknown.

The naive CD8 population came from CD45RO-negative cells selected for CCR7, without terminally differentiated effector memory CD45RA+ cells. Donors, healthy HIV-negative adults, lacked recent acute infections or vaccinations. This sequence joins TRBV27 and TRBJ1-6; 9 nucleotides agree with TRBD1. Material: naive CD8+ T cells sorted from blood. The receptor's source is a man younger than 35 in good health. CDR3 sequence reads: CASSTGGSPLHF. CDR3 coding DNA: TGTGCCAGCAGTACAGGGGGCTCACCCCTCCACTTT.